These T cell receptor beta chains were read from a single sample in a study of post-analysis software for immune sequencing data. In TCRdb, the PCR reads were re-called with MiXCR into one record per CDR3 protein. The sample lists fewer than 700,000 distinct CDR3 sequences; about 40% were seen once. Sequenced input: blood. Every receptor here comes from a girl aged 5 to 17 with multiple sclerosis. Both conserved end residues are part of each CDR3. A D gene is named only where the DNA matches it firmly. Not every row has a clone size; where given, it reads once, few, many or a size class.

TGTGCCAGCAGCCAAGGGGGGCAGCTCTCCTCTGGGGCCAACGTCCTGACTTTC CASSQGGQLSSGANVLTF . . TRBJ2-6 TRBV4-2
TGCGCCAGCAGCCAAGATAATATCGTTAGCGGGGGGGAAGAGCAGTACTTC CASSQDNIVSGGEEQYF TRBD2 . TRBJ2-5 TRBV4-1
TGCAGTGCCAGAGGACTAGCGGGGGCGGAGACCCAGTACTTC CSARGLAGAETQYF TRBD2 few TRBJ2-5 TRBV20-1
TGTGCCAGCAGAGGGGGGGGGCGGGGCACAGATACGCAGTATTTT CASRGGGRGTDTQYF . . TRBJ2-3 TRBV12-3/TRBV12-4
TGTGCCAGCAGCTTAGCGGGATCGAAAAACATTCAGTACTTC CASSLAGSKNIQYF . . TRBJ2-4 TRBV7-9
TGTGCCAGCAGCTTAAGCTCATTCCGCAGGGGTCAGCCCCAGCATTTT CASSLSSFRRGQPQHF . . TRBJ1-5 TRBV7-2
TGTGCCAGCAGTTTATTGGGAGGGTTGAGGGCCTACAATGAGCAGTTCTTC CASSLLGGLRAYNEQFF TRBD2 few TRBJ2-1 TRBV27
TGTGCCAGCAGCACCGGGACTAGCGGGATGGAGACCCAGTACTTC CASSTGTSGMETQYF TRBD2 few TRBJ2-5 TRBV5-6
TGTGCCAGCAGTCGCGAGAGGGGAACTGAAGCTTTCTTT CASSRERGTEAFF . few TRBJ1-1 TRBV27
TGTGCCAGCAGTTACTCGGGGCAGGGGGGTACCGTCCGGAAGGTGTACTTC CASSYSGQGGTVRKVYF . . TRBJ2-5 TRBV6-5
TGCGCCAGCAGCTTGGAACAGGGGAACTACGAGCAGTACTTC CASSLEQGNYEQYF TRBD1 . TRBJ2-7 TRBV5-1
TGTGCCAGCAGCGTACCCAGCCCGGTAGAGACCCAGTACTTC CASSVPSPVETQYF . . TRBJ2-5 TRBV9
TGTGCCAGCAGTTGGTCCGGGACAGGGGGCAACGAGCAGTACTTC CASSWSGTGGNEQYF TRBD1 . TRBJ2-7 TRBV12-3/TRBV12-4
TGTGCCACCAGCAGTCAGGGAATCTCTGGAAACACCATATATTTT CATSSQGISGNTIYF . . TRBJ1-3 TRBV15
TGCAGTGCTAGGGAGAACAGGGACTCCTACAATGAGCAGTTCTTC CSARENRDSYNEQFF . few TRBJ2-1 TRBV20-1
TGTGCCAGCAGTTTCCTCGGACAGGGGGCCGGAAACACTGAAGCTTTCTTT CASSFLGQGAGNTEAFF TRBD1 . TRBJ1-1 TRBV28
TGTGCCAGCAGCCCGACAGGGAGACTTTCGTATTTT CASSPTGRLSYF TRBD1 . TRBJ2-3 TRBV7-2
TGTGCCAGCAGCGGGGGAGTAGCGAGATGGTATGAGCAGTTCTTC CASSGGVARWYEQFF . . TRBJ2-1 TRBV7-9
TGCAGTGCTATGTTGCCGAGGGGCCTTTACAATGAGCAGTTCTTC CSAMLPRGLYNEQFF . . TRBJ2-1 TRBV20-1
TGTGCCAGCAGCTCCGGAAACTACGAGCAGTACTTC CASSSGNYEQYF . . TRBJ2-7 TRBV7-6
TGTGCCACCAGTGAAGGACAGCGCAATCAGCCCCAGCATTTT CATSEGQRNQPQHF . few TRBJ1-5 TRBV24-1
TGTGCCAGCAGTCCGAGGACTAGCGGGGCAGCAGACACGCAGTATTTT CASSPRTSGAADTQYF TRBD2 . TRBJ2-3 TRBV12-3/TRBV12-4
TGCAGCGTTGTAGGGCTTGGCGAAGCTTTCTTT CSVVGLGEAFF . . TRBJ1-1 TRBV29-1
TGTGCCAGCAGCCCCCCCGCGGGGGCGAATGAGCAGTTCTTC CASSPPAGANEQFF . few TRBJ2-1 TRBV7-6
TGTGTCAGCAGTTTAGCAGGGGTTGCTGGGGCCAACGTCCTGACTTTC CVSSLAGVAGANVLTF . . TRBJ2-6 TRBV12-3/TRBV12-4
TGTGCCATCAGTGAGTCGACGGCTAGCGGGATCAGCACAGATACGCAGTATTTT CAISESTASGISTDTQYF TRBD2 . TRBJ2-3 TRBV10-3
TGTGCCAGCAGTTACCCGGGACTAGCGGGAGGGGGCCATGAGCAGTTCTTC CASSYPGLAGGGHEQFF TRBD2 once TRBJ2-1 TRBV6-6
TGTGCCAGCAACCCCCTGTTGAGTCGGGCTCTCAATGAGCAGTTCTTC CASNPLLSRALNEQFF . . TRBJ2-1 TRBV7-3
TGCGCCAGCAGCCAGGTTCTAGCGGTTAGCTCCTACGAGCAGTACTTC CASSQVLAVSSYEQYF TRBD2 few TRBJ2-7 TRBV4-1
TGTGCCAGCAGCTTATTCAATCAGGGGGACGGCTACACCTTC CASSLFNQGDGYTF TRBD1 few TRBJ1-2 TRBV7-9
TGTGCCAGCAGCTCAGGGGGGGGCACCGGGGAGCTGTTTTTT CASSSGGGTGELFF . . TRBJ2-2 TRBV11-2
TGTGCCAGCAGTTCCCAACAGGGGGATGAAGCTTTCTTT CASSSQQGDEAFF TRBD1 few TRBJ1-1 TRBV12-3/TRBV12-4
TGTGCCAGCAGTCCAAAAAACAGGGATGGCTACACCTTC CASSPKNRDGYTF . few TRBJ1-2 TRBV12-3/TRBV12-4
TGCAGTGCTAGAGAAACGGGGGCTGGGGCCAACGTCCTGACTTTC CSARETGAGANVLTF . . TRBJ2-6 TRBV20-1
TGTGCCAGCAGTTCCGGGGGGTTGGGTCCCCAGCATTTT CASSSGGLGPQHF . once TRBJ1-5 TRBV6-5
TGTGCCAGCAGTCCCCCGGGGGGTAGCAATCAGCCCCAGCATTTT CASSPPGGSNQPQHF . . TRBJ1-5 TRBV6-2/TRBV6-3
TGCGCCAGCAGCCCTCCGGGCATCCCAGGGGCAGAGACCCAGTACTTC CASSPPGIPGAETQYF . few TRBJ2-5 TRBV5-1
TGTGCCAGCAGCCAACGTGCGGGAGACAATGAGCAGTTCTTC CASSQRAGDNEQFF TRBD2 . TRBJ2-1 TRBV3-1
TGTGCCATCAGTGTGGGACAGGGCCTCACAGATACGCAGTATTTT CAISVGQGLTDTQYF TRBD1 once TRBJ2-3 TRBV10-3
TGTGCCACCAGTGACCCGGACAGGGGGGCGTGGAATGAGCAGTTCTTC CATSDPDRGAWNEQFF TRBD1 . TRBJ2-1 TRBV24-1
TGTGCCAGCAGAGACGGACTAGCGGGCCATAGCTCCTACAATGAGCAGTTCTTC CASRDGLAGHSSYNEQFF TRBD2 . TRBJ2-1 TRBV2
TGCGCCAGCAGCTGGGGGGGTAGCGGGGATGCTACGCAGTATTTT CASSWGGSGDATQYF TRBD2 few TRBJ2-3 TRBV5-1
TGTGCCAGCAGTTTCAACGGACTAGCGGGAAGGAAGACCCAGTACTTC CASSFNGLAGRKTQYF TRBD2 once TRBJ2-5 TRBV12-3/TRBV12-4
TGTGCCAGCAGTGAGGGACTAGATGTTGAGTACTTC CASSEGLDVEYF TRBD2 . TRBJ2-5 TRBV2
TGTGCCAGCAGCTATGAGGGACAGAGGGCCCACGAGCAGTACTTC CASSYEGQRAHEQYF TRBD1 . TRBJ2-7 TRBV7-9
TGTGCCAGCAGTTTATCAGGGGGGAGCGGACAGCCCCAGCATTTT CASSLSGGSGQPQHF TRBD1 few TRBJ1-5 TRBV12-3/TRBV12-4
TGTGCCAGCAGTTACTCCCCAGCGAGGCCCCAAGAGACCCAGTACTTC CASSYSPARPQETQYF . many TRBJ2-5 TRBV6-5
TGTGCCAGCAGCTTAGTCCGGACAGGGGACCACGAGCAGTACTTC CASSLVRTGDHEQYF TRBD1 once TRBJ2-7 TRBV7-2
TGTGCCATCAGGGGGGCAGGGAACACTGAAGCTTTCTTT CAIRGAGNTEAFF . few TRBJ1-1 TRBV10-3
TGCGCCAGCAGCCAAGATAGTCCAGGGGGCAATCAGCCCCAGCATTTT CASSQDSPGGNQPQHF . . TRBJ1-5 TRBV4-1
TGTGCCAGCAGTCGCGGGGACGGCGCTTACGAGCAGTACTTC CASSRGDGAYEQYF . . TRBJ2-7 TRBV27
TGTGCCAGCAGCTTGCACCGGGACAGGGTTGAAAAACTGTTTTTT CASSLHRDRVEKLFF TRBD1 . TRBJ1-4 TRBV7-8
TGCGCCAGCAGCTTGCAGAGTCTCATCGGAAGTTCCGAGCAGTACTTC CASSLQSLIGSSEQYF . . TRBJ2-7 TRBV5-1
TGCGCCAGCAGCCTGACCTATGGAGAGACCTACAATGAGCAGTTCTTC CASSLTYGETYNEQFF . few TRBJ2-1 TRBV10-2
TGTGCCAGCAGTCCGACCGGGACAGGGTATCCTACTGAAGCTTTCTTT CASSPTGTGYPTEAFF TRBD1 . TRBJ1-1 TRBV27
TGCAGTGCTTTTCACCCGGGACTAGCCGACAATGAGCAGTTCTTC CSAFHPGLADNEQFF TRBD2 . TRBJ2-1 TRBV20-1
TGTGCCAGCAGCCTGAGTCCCGGGACTAGCGGCACCGGGGAGCTGTTTTTT CASSLSPGTSGTGELFF TRBD2 . TRBJ2-2 TRBV11-1
TGTGCCAGCAGCTTAGCGCACAGCGGGGGCTGCACCTTC CASSLAHSGGCTF . few TRBJ1-2 TRBV7-2
TGTGCCAGCACCCCAGGGGGTGAAAAACTGTTTTTT CASTPGGEKLFF TRBD1 . TRBJ1-4 TRBV6-1
TGCGCCAGCGCCGGGACTAGCGATACGCAGTATTTT CASAGTSDTQYF TRBD2 . TRBJ2-3 TRBV5-1